This record looks at one T cell receptor beta chain sequence and its context. The sample comes from a study of cytomegalovirus exposure and HLA in healthy donors. This CDR3 contains 15 residues. Germline V gene lookup returns CDR1 SGHTA and CDR2 FQGTGA. Trimming stripped 2 bases from V and 2 bases from J, with 12 bases between. There were likely unrecorded immune exposures, though donors were nominally healthy when sampled. Vbeta (60) and Jbeta (13) primers were used in the PCR. TCRdb's table, derived via immunoSEQ multiplex PCR, lists solely in-frame clones and lacks some. The sample has roughly 200,000 clones, 75% to 85% seen once.

The sequenced material came from PBMCs. The chain is built from TRBV7-3 and TRBJ1-2; D is ambiguous. The source of this sequence is a woman in her fifties or sixties in good health and CMV-seropositive. CDR3 region: CASSLGPATNYGYTF. Written as DNA, the CDR3 is TGTGCCAGCAGCTTAGGGCCAGCCACAAACTATGGCTACACCTTC.